The 28 T cell receptor beta chains reported below all come from one sample, sequenced in a study of T cell repertoires in cytomegalovirus infection. TCRdb analysed the reads with MiXCR anew, one entry per CDR3 protein. The table lists around 350,000 distinct CDR3 sequences, 15% to 20% of them singletons. Sequencing input: PBMCs. These receptors all stem from a human donor in good health (CMV status not recorded). Some clones in this sample may be carry-over from other donors' samples.

In its sample, this clonotype was seen a few times. The chain joins TRBV6-2 or TRBV6-3 to TRBJ2-7, with D possibly TRBD2 on 5 matching bases. V was pared by 5 bases and J by 2 bases, with 13 bases between. The CDR3 length is 14 residues. Germline CDR1 and CDR2: MNHEY and SVGEGT. The chain's CDR3 is CASSLTEGTYEQYF. The CDR3 coding sequence is TGTGCCAGCAGTCTAACAGAGGGAACCTACGAGCAGTACTTC.

This clonotype was seen more than once but under ten times. The chain recombines TRBV12-5 with TRBJ2-3, with TRBD1 matching 9 bases. The CDR3 contains 16 residues. Germline CDR1 is LGHNT and CDR2 is FRNRAP. After removal of 0 bases from V and 3 bases from J, the junction contained 4 bases not matched to a gene. Here the CDR3 DNA reads TGTGCTAGTGGTTTGGTGACAGGGGGAGGGACAGATACGCAGTATTTT. Residues: CASGLVTGGGTDTQYF.

This clonotype was detected a few times. V is TRBV12-5 and J is TRBJ1-5; a weak D match, TRBD1 (6 bases). Trimming removed 0 bases at V and 1 base at J, with 13 bases between. This CDR3 spans 17 amino acids. The germline gives CDR1 LGHNT, CDR2 FRNRAP. In nucleotides, the CDR3 is TGTGCTAGTGGTTTGGTAGGTCGTGGGACAAGCAATCAGCCCCAGCATTTT. Protein product: CASGLVGRGTSNQPQHF.

The chain combines TRBV5-4 with TRBJ2-1, with D perhaps given as TRBD1 or TRBD2 (6 bases each). Deletions cut 3 bases from V and 9 bases from J, with 10 bases between. This CDR3 is 12 amino acids long. The germline gives CDR1 SGHNT, CDR2 YYREEE (reference sequence). The CDR3 protein is CASSWGAGEQFF. The CDR3 DNA follows: TGTGCCAGCAGCTGGGGGGCTGGTGAGCAGTTCTTC.

This clonotype showed up just a few times. The chain links TRBV7-9 to TRBJ2-1; 10 bases fit TRBD1. There are 15 residues in the CDR3. CDR1 and CDR2 from the germline V gene are SEHNR and FQNEAQ (reference sequence). The ends lost 4 bases at V and 4 bases at J; junction bases unmatched: 4. For the CDR3, the DNA is TGTGCCAGCAGCTATGGGACAGGGGCATACAATGAGCAGTTCTTC. Translating it yields CASSYGTGAYNEQFF. Full variable domain (outside the CDR3, taken from reference TRBV7-9 and TRBJ2-1): DTGVSQNPRHKITKRGQNVTFRCDPISEHNRLYWYRQTLGQGPEFLTYFQNEAQLEKSRLLSDRFSAERPKGSFSTLEIQRTEQGDSAMYLCASSYGTGAYNEQFFGPGTRLTVL.

Only one count was recorded for this clonotype. V is TRBV6-5 and J is TRBJ2-7; 10 bases line up with TRBD2. V shed 6 bases, J shed 3 bases, and the junction held 5 bases outside the gene matches. The germline gives CDR1 MNHEY, CDR2 SVGAGI. The CDR3 contains 14 residues. The CDR3 DNA sequence: TGTGCCAGCAGCACCACTAGCGGGAACTACGAGCAGTACTTC. It yields the protein CASSTTSGNYEQYF.

The table lists this clonotype with a few counts. The genes are TRBV7-8 and TRBJ2-3, with D uncertain. The germline V gene has CDR1 SGHVS and CDR2 FQNEAQ. Deletions cut 5 bases from V and 3 bases from J, with 12 bases between. CDR3 size: 14 residues. CDR3 bases: TGTGCCAGCAGCCCCGAGGAGCAGACAGATACGCAGTATTTT. This translates into CASSPEEQTDTQYF. Using reference TRBV7-8 and TRBJ2-3 for the parts outside the CDR3, the full variable domain is GAGVSQSPRYKVAKRGQDVALRCDPISGHVSLFWYQQALGQGPEFLTYFQNEAQLDKSGLPSDRFFAERPEGSVSTLKIQRTQQEDSAVYLCASSPEEQTDTQYFGPGTRLTVL.

The chain recombines TRBV5-4 with TRBJ2-5; no definite D call. V was cut by 4 bases and J by 5 bases, with 9 bases left in between. The CDR3 extends over 12 amino acids. Germline V gives CDR1 SGHNT, CDR2 YYREEE (reference sequence). The CDR3 here is CASSAQWETQYF. CDR3 DNA: TGTGCCAGCAGCGCCCAATGGGAGACCCAGTACTTC.

This clonotype was observed a handful of times. This chain joins TRBV12-3 or TRBV12-4 and TRBJ2-7; 10 bases are a match to TRBD2. The CDR3 length is 15 residues. J gave up 3 bases and V 6 bases, and 8 bases lay outside the gene matches. The chain's CDR3 is CASRRGTSDGYEQYF. The DNA for the CDR3 is TGTGCCAGCAGAAGAGGGACTAGCGATGGCTACGAGCAGTACTTC.

The chain employs TRBV12-3 or TRBV12-4 and TRBJ2-5; D remains unclear. This CDR3 spans 13 amino acids. V lost 3 bases to trimming and J lost 2 bases, with 7 bases between them. CDR3 DNA: TGTGCCAGCAGTTTCCTACTGCAAGAGACCCAGTACTTC. Protein sequence: CASSFLLQETQYF.

The chain employs TRBV4-1 and TRBJ1-2; maybe TRBD1 (5 bases). Germline V gene sequence: CDR1 MGHRA, CDR2 YSYEKL. Trimming shortened V by 2 bases and J by 7 bases, and 14 bases separated the two germline ends. This CDR3 spans 14 amino acids. The CDR3 coding sequence is TGCGCCAGCAGCCAATACGGGACCAGGCGTGGCTACACCTTC. This gives the protein CASSQYGTRRGYTF.

V usage is TRBV14 and J usage is TRBJ2-1; tentatively, D is TRBD2 (5 bases). There are 14 residues in the CDR3. Between the trimmed V and J ends, which lost 1 base and 7 bases, there was a span of 11 bases. Germline values: CDR1 SGHDN, CDR2 FVKESK. The CDR3 DNA reads as TGTGCCAGCAGCCAAGTCGGGGAGTTTAATGAGCAGTTCTTC. Amino acids: CASSQVGEFNEQFF.

The J gene is TRBJ2-1, the V gene TRBV20-1; 10 bases match TRBD1. Per the germline V gene, CDR1 is DFQATT and CDR2 is SNEGSKA (reference sequence). Trimming cost V 3 bases and J 3 bases; bases outside gene matches: 11. The CDR3 has 17 amino acids. This CDR3 reads CSASGTGVNINYNEQFF. Here the CDR3 DNA reads TGCAGTGCTAGTGGGACAGGGGTAAACATCAACTACAATGAGCAGTTCTTC.

The rearrangement joins TRBV19 to TRBJ2-1, with TRBD2 matching over 7 bases. Trimming took 7 bases from V and 8 from J; bases not matched to a gene: 14. Germline V CDR1 and CDR2: LNHDA, SQIVND (reference sequence). The CDR3 length is 15 residues. The CDR3 DNA reads TGTGCCAGTAACAGCTGGGTTAGCGGGCCCGATGAGCAGTTCTTC. It yields the protein CASNSWVSGPDEQFF.

Concerning this clonotype: Being one base from a much bigger clone, this may be a read error. The chain carries TRBV6-6 and TRBJ2-2; D remains ambiguous. The CDR3 totals 13 residues. CDR1 is MNHNY and CDR2 is SVGAGI in the germline V gene (reference sequence). V lost 6 bases and J 0 bases, leaving 5 bases between the germline ends. CDR3 protein: CASRPTNTGELFF. CDR3 bases: TGTGCCAGCAGGCCGACGAACACCGGGGAGCTGTTTTTT.

The genes are TRBV15 and TRBJ1-6, with D unclear. The V gene lost 0 bases and the J gene lost 5 bases, with 11 bases spanning the gap. Germline CDR1 reads LNHNV; CDR2 reads YYDKDF (reference sequence). This CDR3 region has 16 residues. This CDR3 reads CATSRERIGDNSPLHF. In DNA, the CDR3 is TGTGCCACCAGCAGAGAAAGGATTGGGGATAATTCACCCCTCCACTTT.

There are many counts of this clonotype. The chain carries TRBV7-2 and TRBJ2-2; D remains ambiguous. Per the germline V gene, CDR1 is SGHTA and CDR2 is FQGNSA. This CDR3 has 13 residues. Deletions cut 5 bases from V and 4 bases from J, with 8 bases between. CDR3 DNA sequence: TGTGCCAGCAGCAACTTTGTCACCGGGGAGCTGTTTTTT. Protein: CASSNFVTGELFF.

The chain recombines TRBV20-1 with TRBJ2-5; a weak D match, TRBD1 (6 bases). Between the trimmed V and J ends, which lost 1 base and 3 bases, there was a span of 9 bases. The CDR3 extends over 13 amino acids. Germline CDR1 reads DFQATT; CDR2 reads SNEGSKA (reference sequence). This chain's CDR3 is CSARVPGEETQYF. CDR3 in DNA: TGCAGTGCTAGAGTCCCAGGGGAAGAGACCCAGTACTTC.

This sequence joins TRBV27 and TRBJ1-2; D not certain. Per the germline V gene, CDR1 is MNHEY and CDR2 is SMNVEV (reference sequence). The CDR3 extends over 13 amino acids. V lost 4 bases and J 4 bases, leaving 10 bases between the germline ends. The CDR3: CASSSLAGYGYTF. The CDR3 region has the DNA TGTGCCAGCAGTTCCTTGGCCGGCTATGGCTACACCTTC.

This clonotype was observed a few times. Being one base from a much bigger clone, this may be a read error. This sequence joins TRBV7-2 and TRBJ2-5, with D tentatively TRBD1 or TRBD2 (5 bases each). V lost 3 bases and J 7 bases, leaving 18 bases between the germline ends. This CDR3 is built from 15 residues. Germline V lookup: CDR1 SGHTA, CDR2 FQGNSA. CDR3 residues: CASSLGVRSAGTQYF. The CDR3 nucleotides are TGTGCCAGCAGCTTGGGGGTCCGATCGGCGGGGACCCAGTACTTC.

This clonotype has at least ten counts. The V and J genes are TRBV20-1 and TRBJ1-2, with TRBD1 matching 8 bases. Germline CDR1 reads DFQATT; CDR2 reads SNEGSKA (reference sequence). Trimming cost V 4 bases and J 4 bases; bases outside gene matches: 14. The CDR3 is 16 residues long. The CDR3 loop reads CSATDPGTGGSYGYTF. CDR3 nucleotide sequence: TGCAGTGCTACTGACCCCGGGACAGGAGGGAGCTATGGCTACACCTTC.

The genes are TRBV6-1 and TRBJ2-3; D not resolved. The V gene's germline CDR1 is MNHNS and CDR2 SASEGT. This CDR3 contains 15 residues. Trimming removed 2 bases from V and 2 bases from J, with 11 bases in between. The CDR3 sequence is CASSEMGPNTDTQYF. CDR3 nucleotides: TGTGCCAGCAGTGAAATGGGCCCCAACACAGATACGCAGTATTTT.

Ten or more counts support this clonotype. The V gene is TRBV7-2, the J gene TRBJ1-2, with D tentatively TRBD1 (5 bases). V dropped 1 base and J dropped 8 bases, with 17 bases sitting between them. Germline values: CDR1 SGHTA, CDR2 FQGNSA. CDR3 size: 15 residues. In DNA, the CDR3 is TGTGCCAGCAGCTTAGTTCAGACGGGGGAACTCGGCTACACCTTC. Its translation: CASSLVQTGELGYTF.

The chain is built from TRBV19 and TRBJ2-5; a weak D match, TRBD1 (6 bases). This CDR3 has 17 amino acids. Germline-derived CDR1 and CDR2 are LNHDA and SQIVND (reference sequence). V lost 3 bases, J lost 5 bases, and 22 bases lay in between. The CDR3 spells CASSIRGMAIGGETQYF. CDR3 DNA: TGTGCCAGTAGTATTAGAGGCATGGCTATTGGGGGCGAGACCCAGTACTTC.

This clonotype has at least ten counts. This CDR3 reads CASSLGGLLTSYNEQFF. CDR3 in DNA: TGTGCCAGCAGCTTAGGGGGACTTCTCACCTCCTACAATGAGCAGTTCTTC. This chain connects TRBV7-3 to TRBJ2-1; D possibly corresponds to TRBD2 (6 bases). There are 17 residues in the CDR3. The germline V gene has CDR1 SGHTA and CDR2 FQGTGA. Trimming shortened V by 2 bases and J by 0 bases, and 14 bases separated the two germline ends.

This clonotype was found many times. The V call is TRBV28, the J call TRBJ1-4; no clear D gene. The ends were cut back, 6 bases at V and 0 bases at J, with 8 bases in the middle. This CDR3 comprises 14 residues. Germline V lookup: CDR1 MDHEN, CDR2 SYDVKM. This chain's CDR3 is CASSLQTTNEKLFF. Written as DNA, the CDR3 is TGTGCCAGCAGCTTACAGACAACTAATGAAAAACTGTTTTTT.

The gene calls are TRBV20-1 and TRBJ2-1, with TRBD2 matching over 13 bases. CDR3 length: 16 residues. With 6 bases clipped from V and 3 bases from J, the junction kept 8 bases outside the gene matches. The V gene's germline CDR1 is DFQATT and CDR2 SNEGSKA (reference sequence). CDR3 DNA sequence: TGCAGTGCAAGGACTAGCGGGAGTCGCGGCTACAATGAGCAGTTCTTC. This codes for CSARTSGSRGYNEQFF.

This clonotype showed up many times. The chain uses TRBV7-2 and TRBJ2-5, with D possibly being TRBD1 (6 bases). The ends were cut back, 5 bases at V and 1 base at J, with 11 bases in the middle. Germline assignment: CDR1 SGHTA and CDR2 FQGNSA. This CDR3 has 14 amino acids. The CDR3 spells CASSPDRIQETQYF. DNA for the CDR3: TGTGCCAGCAGCCCGGACAGAATCCAAGAGACCCAGTACTTC. The whole variable domain, remainder taken from reference TRBV7-2 and TRBJ2-5, is GAGVSQSPSNKVTEKGKDVELRCDPISGHTALYWYRQSLGQGLEFLIYFQGNSAPDKSGLPSDRFSAERTGGSVSTLTIQRTQQEDSAVYLCASSPDRIQETQYFGPGTRLLVL.